Included here is one TCR beta chain sequence, with context. Its antigen is unknown. The sample is drawn from a study of T cell responses to AZD1222 COVID-19 vaccine. General study results and limits: All repertoire sampling was performed exclusively after the peak T cell response. Targeting of unmutated variant regions was reportedly seen in nearly half of spike-specific TCRs. The donor cohort was predominantly white British with a female majority, and clonal diversity may have been underestimated.

Both about-4-week and about-12-week second-dose recipients were combined. Libraries were prepared by immunoSEQ multiplex PCR; TCRdb keeps only in-frame clonotypes and omits some of them. The table lists about 170,000 clones, 87% of them singletons. Sequenced material: peripheral blood, taken 28 days after the second AZD1222 dose. The source of this sequence is an adult who received the AZD1222 COVID-19 vaccine.

The CDR3 sequence is CASSYRGGIYNEQFF. The CDR3 DNA sequence: TGTGCCAGCAGTTACCGCGGGGGGATCTACAATGAGCAGTTCTTC. This chain uses TRBV6-2 or TRBV6-3 with TRBJ2-1, with 8 nucleotides matching TRBD2. CDR1 and CDR2 from the germline V gene are MNHEY and SVGEGT. The V segment lost 2 bases and the J segment 3 bases; nucleotides outside the gene matches: 3. The CDR3 spans 15 residues.